This T cell receptor (beta chain) is from a study of CD4+ T cells in melanoma. Of note for this clone: Its antigen is currently unknown.

Study results and caveats: Neoantigen-specific CD4+ T cells in melanoma reportedly had diverse differentiation states. A reported correlation linked neoantigen-specific CD4+ T cells to CD8+, macrophage and B cell function.

Profiling relied on immunoSEQ multiplex PCR, and the TCRdb table lists in-frame clones only, not all of them. This table holds some 4,800 clones, about 61% found once. Sample: cells from a culture (not recorded whether cultured in vitro). The origin of this receptor is a human donor with melanoma.

CDR3 DNA sequence: TGTGCCAGCAGTTACCGGCCGCCGTCGGCTGAAGCTTTCTTT. It is translated as CASSYRPPSAEAFF. The V call is TRBV6-2 or TRBV6-3, the J call TRBJ1-1; D gene ambiguous. Trimming stripped 2 bases from V and 6 bases from J, with 13 bases between. This CDR3 region has 14 residues. The germline CDR1 and CDR2 sequences are MNHEY and SVGEGT.